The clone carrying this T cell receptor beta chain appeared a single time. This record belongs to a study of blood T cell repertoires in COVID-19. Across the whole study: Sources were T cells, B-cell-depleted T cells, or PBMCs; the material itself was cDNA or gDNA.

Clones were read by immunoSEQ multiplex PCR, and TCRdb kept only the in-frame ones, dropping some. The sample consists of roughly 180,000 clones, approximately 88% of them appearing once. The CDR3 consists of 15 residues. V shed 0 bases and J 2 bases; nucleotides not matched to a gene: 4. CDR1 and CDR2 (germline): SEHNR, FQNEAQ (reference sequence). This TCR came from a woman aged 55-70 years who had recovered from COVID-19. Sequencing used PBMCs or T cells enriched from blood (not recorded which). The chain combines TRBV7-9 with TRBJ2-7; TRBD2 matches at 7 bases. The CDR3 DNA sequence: TGTGCCAGCAGCTTAGCGAGTGGACTAGCCTACGAGCAGTACTTC. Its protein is CASSLASGLAYEQYF.